This T cell receptor (beta chain) came from a study of blood T cell repertoires in COVID-19. For the study at large: Sources were T cells, B-cell-depleted T cells, or PBMCs; the material itself was cDNA or gDNA.

In its sample, this clone was seen a few times. The data were produced by immunoSEQ multiplex PCR, yet TCRdb's version contains in-frame clones alone and is incomplete. Altogether approximately 190,000 clones are present, approximately 84% being singletons, with the ten largest covering 4% to 6%. The clonotype comes from a woman aged 70-85 years with active or convalescent COVID-19. Sequencing was carried out using peripheral blood.

The CDR3 here is CASSSWAGAVNEQYF. DNA for the CDR3: TGTGCCAGCAGCTCCTGGGCGGGAGCAGTCAACGAGCAGTACTTC. The chain links TRBV11-2 to TRBJ2-7, with TRBD2 matching 7 bases. The germline V gene has CDR1 SGHAT and CDR2 FQNNGV. This CDR3 contains 15 residues. The trim removed 4 bases at V and 5 bases at J, leaving 11 bases unmatched.